A single sample is the source of the 18 T cell receptor beta chains below, sequenced in a study of PD-1 blockade in classical Hodgkin lymphoma. Sequencing was performed with immunoSEQ multiplex PCR; in TCRdb, only in-frame clones are kept and a portion is missing. The data show some 60,000 clones, 80% to 90% seen once. All patients relapsed after autologous stem cell transplantation, and brentuximab vedotin exposure varied. Sequencing was performed on peripheral blood mononuclear cells (PBMCs), taken at baseline. All receptors come from a human donor with classical Hodgkin lymphoma.

The chain has TRBV5-1 and TRBJ1-2, with D unclear. The germline gives CDR1 SGHRS, CDR2 YFSETQ. The CDR3 consists of 14 residues. Trimming pared 7 bases from V and 2 bases from J, leaving 15 bases between. Written as DNA, the CDR3 is TGCGCCAGCCGGACCTCAGTTAGCAACTATGGCTACACCTTC. It codes for CASRTSVSNYGYTF.

This clone was seen more than once but under ten times. The genes are TRBV5-6 and TRBJ1-2; the match to TRBD1 covers 10 bases. The junction had 5 bases not matched to a gene; V was cut back by 4 bases and J by 8 bases. The CDR3 covers 13 residues. CDR1 is SGHDT and CDR2 is YYEEEE in the germline V gene. CDR3 loop: CASSHGTGVGYTF. As DNA, the CDR3 is TGTGCCAGCAGCCACGGGACAGGGGTGGGCTACACCTTC.

This chain uses TRBV27 with TRBJ2-6, with no clear D. Germline CDR1 is MNHEY and CDR2 is SMNVEV (reference sequence). The CDR3 runs 16 residues. V lost 2 bases to trimming and J lost 2 bases, with 10 bases between them. CDR3 DNA: TGTGCCAGCAGTTTAGGTGTACCCCCTGGGGCCAACGTCCTGACTTTC. This gives the protein CASSLGVPPGANVLTF.

J is TRBJ2-3 and V is TRBV6-5; D might be TRBD1 (6 bases). This CDR3 contains 13 residues. V lost 6 bases and J 4 bases, leaving 11 bases between the germline ends. Germline V gene data show CDR1 as MNHEY and CDR2 as SVGAGI. CDR3 loop: CASRVGAADTQYF. The DNA for the CDR3 is TGTGCCAGCAGAGTGGGGGCGGCAGATACGCAGTATTTT.

This chain joins TRBV27 and TRBJ1-1; D remains ambiguous. The length of the CDR3 is 13 residues. Trimming took 0 bases from V and 8 from J, leaving 10 bases between them. The germline V gene encodes CDR1 MNHEY and CDR2 SMNVEV (reference sequence). Written as DNA, the CDR3 is TGTGCCAGCAGTTTATCATTGACCGGGGAAGCTTTCTTT. It encodes CASSLSLTGEAFF.

The chain carries TRBV9 and TRBJ2-5; D not resolved. Germline V lookup: CDR1 SGDLS, CDR2 YYNGEE. This CDR3 comprises 16 residues. V dropped 1 base and J dropped 1 base, with 14 bases sitting between them. DNA of the CDR3: TGTGCCAGCAGCGTAAGCCCTCTTGCGGCCCAAGAGACCCAGTACTTC. Translated, it gives CASSVSPLAAQETQYF. Combining the CDR3 with reference TRBV9 and TRBJ2-5 gives the whole variable domain DSGVTQTPKHLITATGQRVTLRCSPRSGDLSVYWYQQSLDQGLQFLIQYYNGEERAKGNILERFSAQQFPDLHSELNLSSLELGDSALYFCASSVSPLAAQETQYFGPGTRLLVL.

This chain uses TRBV6-5 with TRBJ1-1; D not resolved. The CDR3 contains 16 residues. Per germline, CDR1 MNHEY and CDR2 SVGAGI. The ends were cut back, 0 bases at V and 0 bases at J, with 11 bases in the middle. The CDR3 protein is CASSYSWSPVNTEAFF. In nucleotides, the CDR3 is TGTGCCAGCAGTTACTCGTGGAGCCCAGTGAACACTGAAGCTTTCTTT.

The chain joins TRBV6-1 to TRBJ1-2, with a tentative D call TRBD1 (5 bases). This CDR3 is 15 amino acids long. Trimming cost V 1 base and J 4 bases, with 13 bases left between them. The germline CDR1 and CDR2 sequences are MNHNS and SASEGT. DNA of the CDR3: TGTGCCAGCAGTGAAGGGGGCCTTACCCCCTATGGCTACACCTTC. As protein: CASSEGGLTPYGYTF.

This clone appeared a single time. CDR3 nucleotides: TGTGCCAGCAGCTTAGGGTACAGGGTAGCCCTCCCTGAAGCTTTCTTT. Amino acids: CASSLGYRVALPEAFF. This chain connects TRBV11-3 to TRBJ1-1, with D possibly TRBD1 on 6 matching bases. The germline V and J ends were trimmed by 1 base and 6 bases, with 18 bases remaining between them. This CDR3 has 16 amino acids. Germline lookup yields CDR1 SGHNT and CDR2 YENEEA.

This rearrangement joins TRBV18 to TRBJ2-7; 10 nucleotides agree with TRBD2. The CDR3 is 15 residues long. J gave up 3 bases and V 4 bases, and 6 bases lay outside the gene matches. Germline assignment: CDR1 KGHSH and CDR2 LQKENI. CDR3 sequence reads: CASSQRTSGFYEQYF. Written as DNA, the CDR3 is TGTGCCAGCTCACAGCGGACTAGCGGATTCTACGAGCAGTACTTC.

This sequence joins TRBV15 and TRBJ1-1; D is unclear. The germline gives CDR1 LNHNV, CDR2 YYDKDF (reference sequence). This CDR3 contains 17 residues. Trimming stripped 4 bases from V and 5 bases from J, with 23 bases between. The CDR3 DNA reads TGTGCCACCAGCAATAGACCCTTCTCGGCCCTTACGACTGAAGCTTTCTTT. Amino acids: CATSNRPFSALTTEAFF.

This chain links TRBV21-1 with TRBJ2-5; the DNA was not compared with TRBD2, the D call given in the table. TRBV21-1 is tagged as a pseudogene. This CDR3 has 19 amino acids. CDR3 residues: CASSTTSGGSLLASETQYF. As DNA, the CDR3 is TGTGCCAGCAGTACGACTAGCGGGGGTTCCCTACTCGCGAGTGAGACCCAGTACTTC.

CDR3 bases: TGTGCCAGCGGTTGGGGGGGGGAGCAGTACTTC. This encodes CASGWGGEQYF. The chain has TRBV6-5 and TRBJ2-7; 7 nucleotides line up with TRBD2. This CDR3 spans 11 amino acids. Germline V lookup: CDR1 MNHEY, CDR2 SVGAGI. J lost 7 bases, V lost 8 bases, and 5 bases had no gene match.

The chain links TRBV2 to TRBJ2-3; the match to TRBD2 covers 12 bases. J was trimmed by 4 bases and V by 7 bases; bases with no gene match: 6. The germline gives CDR1 SNHLY, CDR2 FYNNEI. CDR3 length equals 15 residues. For the CDR3, the DNA is TGTGCCAGCATCCCTACTAGCGGGGGGCCAGATACGCAGTATTTT. It codes for CASIPTSGGPDTQYF.

The chain is built from TRBV12-5 and TRBJ1-5; tentative D call: TRBD1 (5 bases). CDR1 is LGHNT and CDR2 is FRNRAP in the germline V gene. The V gene lost 6 bases and the J gene lost 5 bases, with 14 bases spanning the gap. The CDR3 runs 14 residues. CDR3 loop: CASGSGTPDQPQHF. Written as DNA, the CDR3 is TGTGCTAGTGGATCCGGGACCCCTGATCAGCCCCAGCATTTT.

The chain employs TRBV18 and TRBJ2-1; 9 nucleotides agree with TRBD2. With V trimmed by 3 bases and J by 0 bases, 3 bases remained unmatched. This CDR3 region has 16 residues. Germline V gives CDR1 KGHSH, CDR2 LQKENI. For the CDR3, the DNA is TGTGCCAGCTCACCGGCTAGCGGGGACTCCTACAATGAGCAGTTCTTC. Protein product: CASSPASGDSYNEQFF.

The rearrangement links TRBV30 to TRBJ1-4; D uncertain. V dropped 3 bases and J dropped 7 bases, with 9 bases sitting between them. This CDR3 has 12 residues. CDR1 and CDR2 from the germline V gene are GTSNPN and SVGIG (reference sequence). The CDR3 sequence: CAWSEKPEKLFF. In DNA, the CDR3 is TGTGCCTGGAGCGAGAAACCTGAAAAACTGTTTTTT.

The J gene is TRBJ2-3, the V gene TRBV4-1; no clear D. Between the trimmed V and J ends, which lost 3 bases and 2 bases, there was a span of 12 bases. Germline V gives CDR1 MGHRA, CDR2 YSYEKL. The CDR3 extends over 15 amino acids. This CDR3 is CASSHFFGTTDTQYF. The CDR3 coding sequence is TGCGCCAGCAGCCACTTTTTCGGAACCACAGATACGCAGTATTTT.